Sequencing of this T cell receptor beta chain was carried out in a study of cytomegalovirus exposure and HLA in healthy donors. General study findings and limits: The study dropped some indistinguishable V segments, TRBV6-2 and TRBV6-3 among them.

Regarding this clone: Its cognate antigen is unknown.

The CDR3 extends over 14 amino acids. Trimming stripped 6 bases from V and 2 bases from J, with 12 bases between. Germline assignment: CDR1 LNHDA and CDR2 SQIVND (reference sequence). In the PCR, 60 Vbeta and 13 Jbeta primers were used. Only in-frame clones appear in the TCRdb table, and some are missing; sequencing was by immunoSEQ multiplex PCR. The sample records 150,000 to 200,000 clones, 60% to 85% being singletons. This sequence joins TRBV19 and TRBJ2-3; D is perhaps TRBD2 (5 bases). The source material was PBMCs. The clonotype originates from a woman aged 25 to 39 in good health and CMV-seronegative. The CDR3: CASRIDYSTDTQYF. DNA of the CDR3: TGTGCCAGTAGGATTGACTATTCCACAGATACGCAGTATTTT.